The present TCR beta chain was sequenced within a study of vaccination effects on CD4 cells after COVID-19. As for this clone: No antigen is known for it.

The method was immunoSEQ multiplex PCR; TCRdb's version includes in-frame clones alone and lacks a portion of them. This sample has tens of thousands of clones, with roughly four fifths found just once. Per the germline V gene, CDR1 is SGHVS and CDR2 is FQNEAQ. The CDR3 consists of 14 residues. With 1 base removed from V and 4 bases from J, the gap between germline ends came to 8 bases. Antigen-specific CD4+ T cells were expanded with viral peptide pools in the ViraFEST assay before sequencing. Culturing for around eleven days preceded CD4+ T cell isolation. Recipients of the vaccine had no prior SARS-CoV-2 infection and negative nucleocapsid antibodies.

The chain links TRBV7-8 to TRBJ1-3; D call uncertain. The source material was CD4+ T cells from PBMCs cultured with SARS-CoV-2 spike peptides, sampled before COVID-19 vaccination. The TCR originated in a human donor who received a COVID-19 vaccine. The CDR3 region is CASSLVSRGNTIYF. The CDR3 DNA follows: TGTGCCAGCAGCTTAGTGTCGCGGGGAAACACCATATATTTT.